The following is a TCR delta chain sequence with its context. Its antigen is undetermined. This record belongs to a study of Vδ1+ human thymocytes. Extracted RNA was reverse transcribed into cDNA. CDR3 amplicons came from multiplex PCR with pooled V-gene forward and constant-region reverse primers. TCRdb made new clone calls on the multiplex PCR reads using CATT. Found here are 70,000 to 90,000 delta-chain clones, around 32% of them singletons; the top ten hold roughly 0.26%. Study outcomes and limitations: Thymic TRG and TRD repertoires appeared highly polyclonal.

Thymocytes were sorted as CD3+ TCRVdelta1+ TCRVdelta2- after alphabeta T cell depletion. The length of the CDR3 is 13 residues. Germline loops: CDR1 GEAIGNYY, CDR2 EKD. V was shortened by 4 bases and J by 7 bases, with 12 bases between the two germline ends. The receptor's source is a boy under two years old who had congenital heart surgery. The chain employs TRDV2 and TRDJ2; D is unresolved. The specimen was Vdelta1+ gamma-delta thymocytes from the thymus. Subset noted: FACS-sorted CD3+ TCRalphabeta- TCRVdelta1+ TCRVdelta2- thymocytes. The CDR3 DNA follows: TGTGCCTGTGAGCAGCTCCAGAGAGCACAACTCTTCTTT. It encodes CACEQLQRAQLFF.